The present TCR beta chain was sequenced within a study of T cells in Graves' hyperthyroidism and ophthalmopathy. Study in general: Pretreatment peripheral blood was obtained at initial diagnosis.

RNA transcripts were the template for amplifying TCR beta CDR3 regions. HTBI primers drove first-round RT-PCR of the TCR CDR3. TCRdb itself ran the multiplex PCR reads through MiXCR, one entry per CDR3 protein. The sample lists some 150,000 distinct CDR3 sequences; over 20% were seen once. Overall study findings and caveats: The model forecast ophthalmopathy, anticipating it by a median roughly 6 months before onset. Using 13 V-J features, a model discriminated ophthalmopathy from stable hyperthyroidism.

The sample of blood was obtained at first hyperthyroidism diagnosis (before any ophthalmopathy symptoms). This clonotype has ten or more counts. The antigen is unknown. The germline gives CDR1 SGHRS, CDR2 YFSETQ. V was cut by 0 bases and J by 7 bases, with 13 bases left in between. This CDR3 region has 15 residues. Sequencing used blood. The TCR was taken from a woman between 45 and 60 years old with Graves' hyperthyroidism that later progressed to Graves' ophthalmopathy. V is TRBV5-1 and J is TRBJ2-2; D is unclear. As DNA, the CDR3 is TGCGCCAGCAGCTTGGTCCAGCCGACAAGCGGGGAGCTGTTTTTT. As protein: CASSLVQPTSGELFF.